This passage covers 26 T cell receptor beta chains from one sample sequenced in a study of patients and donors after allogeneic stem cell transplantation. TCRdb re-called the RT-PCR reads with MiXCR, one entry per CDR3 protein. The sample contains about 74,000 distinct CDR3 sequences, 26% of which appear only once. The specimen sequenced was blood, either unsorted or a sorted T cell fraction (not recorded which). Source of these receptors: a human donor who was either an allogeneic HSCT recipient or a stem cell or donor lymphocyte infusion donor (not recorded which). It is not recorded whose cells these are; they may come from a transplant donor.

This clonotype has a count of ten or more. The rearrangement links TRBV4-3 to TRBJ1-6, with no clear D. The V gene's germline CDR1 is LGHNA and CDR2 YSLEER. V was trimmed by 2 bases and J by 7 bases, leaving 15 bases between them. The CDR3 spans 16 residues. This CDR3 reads CASSQWAKGTNSPLHF. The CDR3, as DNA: TGCGCCAGCAGCCAATGGGCGAAGGGAACCAATTCACCCCTCCACTTT.

The CDR3 sequence: CASTPREGGLKPYGYTF. The CDR3 DNA sequence: TGTGCCAGCACCCCCCGGGAGGGGGGACTCAAACCCTATGGCTACACCTTC. The rearrangement links TRBV12-3 or TRBV12-4 to TRBJ1-2; D possibly corresponds to TRBD1 (6 bases). There are 17 residues in the CDR3. With 7 bases removed from V and 4 bases from J, the gap between germline ends came to 25 bases.

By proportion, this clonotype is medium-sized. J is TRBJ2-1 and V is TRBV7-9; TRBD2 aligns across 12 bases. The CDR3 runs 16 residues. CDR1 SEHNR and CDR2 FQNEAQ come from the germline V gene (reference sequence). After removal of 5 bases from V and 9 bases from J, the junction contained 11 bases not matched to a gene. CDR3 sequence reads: CASSTETSGSSVEQFF. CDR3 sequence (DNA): TGTGCCAGCAGCACAGAGACTAGCGGGAGTTCCGTTGAGCAGTTCTTC.

The CDR3 bases are TGCGCCAGCAGCTCCACGACGGCGAACACTGAAGCTTTCTTT. Its protein product is CASSSTTANTEAFF. The J gene is TRBJ1-1, the V gene TRBV5-1; no clear D gene. The germline V and J ends were trimmed by 3 bases and 1 base, with 10 bases remaining between them. Germline CDR1 and CDR2: SGHRS and YFSETQ. This CDR3 is 14 amino acids long.

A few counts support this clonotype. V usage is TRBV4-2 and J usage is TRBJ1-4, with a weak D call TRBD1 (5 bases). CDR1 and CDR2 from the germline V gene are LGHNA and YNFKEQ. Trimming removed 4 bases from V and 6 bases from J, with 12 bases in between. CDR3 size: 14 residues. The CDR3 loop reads CASSPRVLDEKLFF. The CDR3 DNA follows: TGTGCCAGCAGCCCCAGGGTTCTGGATGAAAAACTGTTTTTT.

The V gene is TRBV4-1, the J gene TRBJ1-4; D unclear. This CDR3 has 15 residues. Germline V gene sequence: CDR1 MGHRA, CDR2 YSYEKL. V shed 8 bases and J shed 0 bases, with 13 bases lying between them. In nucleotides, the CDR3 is TGCGCCAGCCGGATTGAACTAGCAACTAATGAAAAACTGTTTTTT. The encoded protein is CASRIELATNEKLFF.

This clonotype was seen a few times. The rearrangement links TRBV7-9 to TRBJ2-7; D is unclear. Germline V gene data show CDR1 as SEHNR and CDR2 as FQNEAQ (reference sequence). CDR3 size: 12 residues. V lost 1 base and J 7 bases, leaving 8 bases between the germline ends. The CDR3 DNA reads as TGTGCCAGCAGCTTAGTCCTTAGGGAGCAGTACTTC. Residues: CASSLVLREQYF. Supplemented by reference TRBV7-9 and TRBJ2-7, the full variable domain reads DTGVSQNPRHKITKRGQNVTFRCDPISEHNRLYWYRQTLGQGPEFLTYFQNEAQLEKSRLLSDRFSAERPKGSFSTLEIQRTEQGDSAMYLCASSLVLREQYFGPGTRLTVT.

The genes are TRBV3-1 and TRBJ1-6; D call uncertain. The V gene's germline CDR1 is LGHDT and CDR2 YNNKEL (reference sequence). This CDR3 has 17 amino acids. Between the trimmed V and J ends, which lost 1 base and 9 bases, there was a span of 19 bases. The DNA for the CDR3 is TGTGCCAGCAGCCAAGGGCCTGTGGGCGTGTCGGCTTCACCCCTCCACTTT. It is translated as CASSQGPVGVSASPLHF.

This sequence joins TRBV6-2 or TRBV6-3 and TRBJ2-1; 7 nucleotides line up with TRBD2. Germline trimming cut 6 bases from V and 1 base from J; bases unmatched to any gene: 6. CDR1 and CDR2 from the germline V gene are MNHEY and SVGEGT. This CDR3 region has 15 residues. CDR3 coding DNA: TGTGCCAGCAGGACTAGCCCCAGGTCCTACAATGAGCAGTTCTTC. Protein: CASRTSPRSYNEQFF.

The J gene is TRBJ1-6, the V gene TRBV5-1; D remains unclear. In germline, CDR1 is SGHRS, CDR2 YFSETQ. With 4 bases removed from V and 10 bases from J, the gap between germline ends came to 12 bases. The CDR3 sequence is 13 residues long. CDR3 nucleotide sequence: TGCGCCAGCAGCACCGATTCAAGGTCACCCCTCCACTTT. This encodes CASSTDSRSPLHF. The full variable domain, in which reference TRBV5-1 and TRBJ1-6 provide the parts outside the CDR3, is KAGVTQTPRYLIKTRGQQVTLSCSPISGHRSVSWYQQTPGQGLQFLFEYFSETQRNKGNFPGRFSGRQFSNSRSEMNVSTLELGDSALYLCASSTDSRSPLHFGNGTRLTVT.

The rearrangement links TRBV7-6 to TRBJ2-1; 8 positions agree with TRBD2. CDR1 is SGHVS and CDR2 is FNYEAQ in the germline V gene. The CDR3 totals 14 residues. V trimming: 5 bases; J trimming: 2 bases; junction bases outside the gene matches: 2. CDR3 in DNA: TGTGCCAGCAGCCCGGGGGGGGCCTACAATGAGCAGTTCTTC. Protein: CASSPGGAYNEQFF.

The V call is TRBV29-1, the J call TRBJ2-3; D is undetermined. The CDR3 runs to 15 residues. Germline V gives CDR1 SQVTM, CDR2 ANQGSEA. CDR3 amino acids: CTTYGGVGYTDTQYF. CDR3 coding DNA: TGCACCACGTATGGTGGGGTCGGGTACACAGATACGCAGTATTTT.

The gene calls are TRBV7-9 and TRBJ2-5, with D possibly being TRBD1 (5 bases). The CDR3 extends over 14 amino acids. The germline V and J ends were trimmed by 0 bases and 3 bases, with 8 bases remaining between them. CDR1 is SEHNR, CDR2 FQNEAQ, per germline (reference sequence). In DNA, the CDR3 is TGTGCCAGCAGCTTAGCGGGGCGGAAAGAGACCCAGTACTTC. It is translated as CASSLAGRKETQYF.

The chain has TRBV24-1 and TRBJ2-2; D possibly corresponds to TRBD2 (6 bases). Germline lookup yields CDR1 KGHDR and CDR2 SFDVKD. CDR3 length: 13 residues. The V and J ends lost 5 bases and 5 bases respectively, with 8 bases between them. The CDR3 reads CATSVGGTGELFF. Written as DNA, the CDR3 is TGTGCCACCAGTGTTGGGGGGACCGGGGAGCTGTTTTTT.

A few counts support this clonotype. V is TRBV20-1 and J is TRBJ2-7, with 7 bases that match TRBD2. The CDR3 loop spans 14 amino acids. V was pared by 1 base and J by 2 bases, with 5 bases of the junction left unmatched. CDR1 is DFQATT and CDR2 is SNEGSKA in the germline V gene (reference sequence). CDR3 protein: CSARGGAGPYEQYF. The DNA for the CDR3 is TGCAGTGCTAGAGGGGGAGCGGGACCCTACGAGCAGTACTTC.

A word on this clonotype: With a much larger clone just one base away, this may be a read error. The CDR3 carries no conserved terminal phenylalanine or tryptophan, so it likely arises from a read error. Written as DNA, the CDR3 is TGCGCCAGCAGCTTGCTAGGACTCCTGAACACTGAAGCTTTCCTT. Translating it yields CASSLLGLLNTEAFL. The chain couples TRBV5-1 to TRBJ1-1; D is uncertain. The germline V gene has CDR1 SGHRS and CDR2 YFSETQ. The V and J ends lost 1 base and 0 bases respectively, with 10 bases between them. The CDR3 extends over 15 amino acids.

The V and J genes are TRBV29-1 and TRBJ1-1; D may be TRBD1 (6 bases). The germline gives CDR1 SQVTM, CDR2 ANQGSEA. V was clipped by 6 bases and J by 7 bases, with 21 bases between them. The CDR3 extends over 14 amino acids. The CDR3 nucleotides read TGCAGCGTGCACAGGGTCCTCCTTCGGGATGAAGCTTTCTTT. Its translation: CSVHRVLLRDEAFF.

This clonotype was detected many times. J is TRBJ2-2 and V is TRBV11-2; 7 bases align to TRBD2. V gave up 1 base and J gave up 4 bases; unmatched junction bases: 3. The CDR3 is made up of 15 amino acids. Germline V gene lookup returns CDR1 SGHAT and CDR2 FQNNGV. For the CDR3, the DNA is TGTGCCAGCAGCTTAGCGGGAGGATTCACCGGGGAGCTGTTTTTT. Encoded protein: CASSLAGGFTGELFF. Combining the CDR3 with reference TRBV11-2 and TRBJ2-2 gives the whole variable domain EAGVAQSPRYKIIEKRQSVAFWCNPISGHATLYWYQQILGQGPKLLIQFQNNGVVDDSQLPKDRFSAERLKGVDSTLKIQPAKLEDSAVYLCASSLAGGFTGELFFGEGSRLTVL.

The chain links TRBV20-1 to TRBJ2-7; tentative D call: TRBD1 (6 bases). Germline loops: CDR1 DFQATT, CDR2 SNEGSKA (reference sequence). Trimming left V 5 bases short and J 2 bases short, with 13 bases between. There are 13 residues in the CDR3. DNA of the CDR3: TGCAGTGCTTCGGACAGCCTTACCTACGAGCAGTACTTC. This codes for CSASDSLTYEQYF.

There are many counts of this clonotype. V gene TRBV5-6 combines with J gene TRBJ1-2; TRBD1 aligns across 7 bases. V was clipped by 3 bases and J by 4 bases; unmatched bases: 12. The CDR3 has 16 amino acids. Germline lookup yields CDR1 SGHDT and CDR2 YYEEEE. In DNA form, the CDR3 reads TGTGCCAGCAGCTACCTCGGGACAGAAGTATCCTATGGCTACACCTTC. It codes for CASSYLGTEVSYGYTF.

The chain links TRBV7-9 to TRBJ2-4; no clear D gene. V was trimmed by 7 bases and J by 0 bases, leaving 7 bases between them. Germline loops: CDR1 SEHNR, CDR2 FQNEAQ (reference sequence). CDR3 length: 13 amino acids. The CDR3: CASNKLAKNIQYF. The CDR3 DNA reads TGTGCCAGCAACAAACTAGCCAAAAACATTCAGTACTTC.

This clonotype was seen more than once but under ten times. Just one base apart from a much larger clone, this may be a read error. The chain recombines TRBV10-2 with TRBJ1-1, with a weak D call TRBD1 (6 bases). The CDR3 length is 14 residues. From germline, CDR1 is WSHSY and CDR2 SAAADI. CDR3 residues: CAGRPTGSGTEAFF. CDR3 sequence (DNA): TGCGCCGGCAGGCCGACAGGTTCAGGCACTGAAGCTTTCTTT.

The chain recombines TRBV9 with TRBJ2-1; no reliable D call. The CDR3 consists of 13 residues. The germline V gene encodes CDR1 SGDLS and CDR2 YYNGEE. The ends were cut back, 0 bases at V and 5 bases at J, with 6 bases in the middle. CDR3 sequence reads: CASSVVGDNEQFF. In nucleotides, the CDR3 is TGTGCCAGCAGCGTAGTCGGAGACAATGAGCAGTTCTTC.

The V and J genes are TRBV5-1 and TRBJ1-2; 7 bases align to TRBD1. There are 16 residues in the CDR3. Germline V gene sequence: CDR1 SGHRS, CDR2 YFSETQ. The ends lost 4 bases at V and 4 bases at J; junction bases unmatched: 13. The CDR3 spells CASSLHRQGISYGYTF. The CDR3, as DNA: TGCGCCAGCAGCCTCCACCGACAGGGAATAAGCTATGGCTACACCTTC.

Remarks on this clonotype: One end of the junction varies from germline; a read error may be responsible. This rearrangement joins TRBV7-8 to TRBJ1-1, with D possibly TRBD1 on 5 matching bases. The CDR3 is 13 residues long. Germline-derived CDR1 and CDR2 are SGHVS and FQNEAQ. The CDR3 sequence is CVSSWDGTFEAFF. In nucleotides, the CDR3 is TGTGTCAGCAGCTGGGACGGAACCTTTGAAGCTTTCTTT. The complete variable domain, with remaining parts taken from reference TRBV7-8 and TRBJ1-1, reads GAGVSQSPRYKVAKRGQDVALRCDPISGHVSLFWYQQALGQGPEFLTYFQNEAQLDKSGLPSDRFFAERPEGSVSTLKIQRTQQEDSAVYLCVSSWDGTFEAFFGQGTRLTVV.

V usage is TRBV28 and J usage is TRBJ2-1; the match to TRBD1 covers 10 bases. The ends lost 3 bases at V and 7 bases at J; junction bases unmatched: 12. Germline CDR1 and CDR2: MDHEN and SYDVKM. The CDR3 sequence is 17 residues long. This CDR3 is CASSLVGTGALGNEQFF. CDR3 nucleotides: TGTGCCAGCAGTTTGGTCGGGACAGGGGCCCTTGGGAATGAGCAGTTCTTC.